This note documents a single TCR beta chain sequence. Method: immunoSEQ multiplex PCR; TCRdb's copy keeps in-frame clones and lacks some. The data contain fewer than 85,000 clones, around four fifths of them singletons. These data belong to a study of blood T cell repertoires in COVID-19. In germline, CDR1 is GTSNPN, CDR2 SVGIG (reference sequence). This CDR3 comprises 14 residues. Trimming shortened V by 2 bases and J by 4 bases, and 14 bases separated the two germline ends. This chain connects TRBV30 to TRBJ1-2, with D maybe TRBD1 (6 bases). The source is a man between 60 and 70 years old with acute or convalescent COVID-19. The sample taken for sequencing was peripheral blood. CDR3 region: CAWSSIGQTYGYTF. The CDR3 nucleotides are TGTGCCTGGAGTTCGATAGGACAGACCTATGGCTACACCTTC.